Listed below are T cell receptor beta chains from one sample, sequenced in a study of OX40 agonist ivuxolimab in advanced cancers. TCRdb keeps only in-frame clones here, not all; method: immunoSEQ multiplex PCR. The repertoire holds roughly 56,000 clones, with about 82% as singletons. Material: CD4+ or CD8+ T cells sorted from blood, obtained in a trial of the OX40 agonist ivuxolimab. These receptor sequences come from an adult with an advanced solid tumor such as melanoma, head and neck, liver or kidney cancer. The CDR3 runs from the conserved cysteine through the conserved F or W. The D gene is left open where the match is weak. Not all rows give a size; the values are once, few, many and, for expanded clones, a class.

>TRBJ2-1|NA|NA|TRBV5-4
CASSSAPNEQFF
TGTGCCAGCAGCTCTGCCCCCAATGAGCAGTTCTTC
>TRBJ2-7|NA|NA|TRBV6-6
CASSPQGYEQYF
TGTGCCAGCAGTCCCCAGGGTTACGAGCAGTACTTC
>TRBJ2-3|NA|NA|TRBV9
CASSVGVGGRTDTQYF
TGTGCCAGCAGCGTAGGAGTGGGCGGCCGCACAGATACGCAGTATTTT
>TRBJ1-4|NA|NA|TRBV7-9
CASSLASGEKLFF
TGTGCCAGCAGCTTGGCCAGTGGAGAAAAACTGTTTTTT
>TRBJ1-5|TRBD1|NA|TRBV10-3
CAIRDTGTVDQPQHF
TGTGCCATCAGGGACACCGGGACAGTTGATCAGCCCCAGCATTTT
>TRBJ2-1|TRBD2|NA|TRBV30
CAWSPPLAGPHNEQFF
TGTGCCTGGAGCCCCCCTCTAGCGGGGCCCCACAATGAGCAGTTCTTC
>TRBJ2-2|NA|NA|TRBV7-2
CASSAGLGAGELFF
TGTGCCAGCAGCGCTGGTCTAGGGGCCGGGGAGCTGTTTTTT
>TRBJ2-2|NA|NA|TRBV5-1
CASSLGFGGGITGELFF
TGCGCCAGCAGCTTGGGGTTCGGAGGGGGAATCACCGGGGAGCTGTTTTTT
>TRBJ2-4|NA|NA|TRBV29-1
CSGQGLGGNIQYF
TGCAGCGGGCAGGGCCTTGGCGGAAACATTCAGTACTTC
>TRBJ2-5|NA|NA|TRBV29-1
CSVGEPQAYQETQYF
TGCAGCGTTGGCGAACCACAGGCGTACCAAGAGACCCAGTACTTC
>TRBJ1-3|NA|NA|TRBV30
CALDRGNSGNTIYF
TGTGCCTTGGACAGAGGAAACTCTGGAAACACCATATATTTT
>TRBJ1-2|NA|NA|TRBV7-8
CASSFDSFYGYTF
TGTGCCAGCAGCTTCGACAGCTTTTATGGCTACACCTTC
>TRBJ1-2|TRBD1|NA|TRBV7-2
CASSPTGTDNYGYTF
TGTGCCAGCAGCCCAACCGGGACAGATAACTATGGCTACACCTTC
>TRBJ1-2|NA|NA|TRBV6-5
CASSYSKPPGKRGYTF
TGTGCCAGCAGTTACTCCAAGCCCCCCGGGAAGAGGGGCTACACCTTC
>TRBJ1-6|TRBD1|NA|TRBV11-2
CASSLPTGGGSPLHF
TGTGCCAGCAGCTTACCCACAGGGGGCGGCTCACCCCTCCACTTT
>TRBJ1-5|NA|few|TRBV6-6
CASSYSLGGNQPQHF
TGTGCCAGCAGTTACTCTCTGGGGGGCAATCAGCCCCAGCATTTT
>TRBJ1-4|NA|NA|TRBV18
CASSPGWQNNEKLFF
TGTGCCAGCTCACCGGGTTGGCAGAATAATGAAAAACTGTTTTTT
>TRBJ1-2|NA|NA|TRBV28
CASRPPQGHGYTF
TGTGCCAGCAGACCCCCCCAGGGTCATGGCTACACCTTC
>TRBJ2-5|TRBD2|NA|TRBV11-1
CASSLGLAGGQETQYF
TGTGCCAGCAGCCTGGGACTAGCGGGGGGCCAAGAGACCCAGTACTTC
>TRBJ1-3|NA|once|TRBV6-5
CTSRGPSSGNTIYF
TGTACCAGCAGGGGCCCGAGCTCTGGAAACACCATATATTTT
>TRBJ2-3|TRBD2|NA|TRBV7-2
CASSLVAGGTDTQYF
TGTGCCAGCAGCTTAGTGGCCGGGGGGACAGATACGCAGTATTTT
>TRBJ1-4|NA|NA|TRBV7-2
CASSFAGVGEKLFF
TGTGCCAGCAGCTTTGCTGGAGTGGGGGAAAAACTGTTTTTT
>TRBJ1-2|NA|NA|TRBV6-1
CASSERGMGYGYTF
TGTGCCAGCAGTGAACGGGGTATGGGGTATGGCTACACCTTC
>TRBJ2-1|NA|NA|TRBV7-9
CASSALILSSYNEQFF
TGTGCCAGCAGCGCCCTTATCTTGAGCTCCTACAATGAGCAGTTCTTC
>TRBJ2-7|NA|NA|TRBV11-3
CASRQGPQGPYEQYF
TGTGCCAGCAGACAGGGACCCCAGGGACCCTACGAGCAGTACTTC
>TRBJ2-7|NA|NA|TRBV7-2
CASSLRWARGVDEQYF
TGTGCCAGCAGCTTAAGATGGGCCAGGGGCGTAGACGAGCAGTACTTC
>TRBJ1-1|NA|once|TRBV7-2
CASSSTGMNTEAFF
TGTGCCAGCAGCTCTACAGGGATGAACACTGAAGCTTTCTTT